The sequence of this T cell receptor beta chain was determined in a study of blood T cell repertoires in COVID-19. Authors' methods: Reference gene primers were amplified, and this amplification served to estimate nucleated cell counts. The repertoire was sequenced with immunoSEQ multiplex PCR; TCRdb's copy has only in-frame clones and lacks some. V, J and clone size reflect that table, while D and trimming were determined from the DNA. The sample lists about 80,000 clones; around 84% were seen once. The germline V gene encodes CDR1 PRHDT and CDR2 FYEKMQ (reference sequence). The CDR3 spans 12 residues. V lost 4 bases, J lost 7 bases, and 8 bases lay in between.

The rearrangement links TRBV13 to TRBJ2-1; D is possibly TRBD1 (5 bases). The sequenced material came from peripheral blood. The sequence derives from a man aged 50-60 years with acute or convalescent COVID-19. CDR3 in amino acids: CASSSQGNEQFF. The DNA of the CDR3 is TGTGCCAGCAGCTCCCAGGGAAATGAGCAGTTCTTC.